A selection of T cell receptor beta chains follows, all from one sample in a study of OX40 agonist ivuxolimab in advanced cancers. Profiled with immunoSEQ multiplex PCR; TCRdb holds only in-frame clones, not every one. The repertoire holds 65,000 to 100,000 clones, with about 91% as singletons. The sequencing used CD4+ or CD8+ T cells sorted from blood, collected in a trial of the OX40 agonist ivuxolimab. The receptor source for this set is an adult with an advanced solid tumor such as melanoma, head and neck, liver or kidney cancer. Both conserved end residues are part of each CDR3. Fields, in order: clone size, D gene, V gene, J gene, CDR3 protein, CDR3 DNA. D genes are given only for firm matches. The listing skips clone size in some rows; elsewhere it reads once, few, many or a size class.

.	TRBD2	TRBV4-2	TRBJ2-5	CASSLRGGAGVVRETQYF	TGTGCCAGCAGCCTCCGCGGGGGTGCGGGAGTGGTGAGAGAGACCCAGTACTTC
.	.	TRBV6-1	TRBJ2-3	CASSERVARSTDTQYF	TGTGCCAGCAGTGAACGGGTAGCTAGGAGCACAGATACGCAGTATTTT
.	.	TRBV19	TRBJ2-3	CASSITWVRAATDTQYF	TGTGCCAGTAGTATAACGTGGGTCAGGGCGGCGACAGATACGCAGTATTTT
.	.	TRBV9	TRBJ1-3	CASSVDPVSLSRVNTIYF	TGTGCCAGCAGCGTAGATCCGGTATCCCTTTCAAGAGTAAACACCATATATTTT
.	.	TRBV30	TRBJ1-6	CAWRAKSSYNSPLHF	TGTGCCTGGAGGGCCAAGAGCTCCTATAATTCACCCCTCCACTTT
.	.	TRBV5-4	TRBJ1-1	CASSLGGAQYTEAFF	TGTGCCAGCAGCTTAGGGGGGGCTCAGTACACTGAAGCTTTCTTT
.	.	TRBV9	TRBJ1-5	CASSVGLNQPQHF	TGTGCCAGCAGCGTAGGGTTAAATCAGCCCCAGCATTTT
.	.	TRBV30	TRBJ2-5	CAWSPGRNQETQYF	TGTGCCTGGAGCCCAGGGCGGAATCAAGAGACCCAGTACTTC
.	.	TRBV28	TRBJ2-1	CASTTWQGRGDEQFF	TGTGCCAGCACGACCTGGCAGGGGAGGGGGGATGAGCAGTTCTTC
.	.	TRBV28	TRBJ1-5	CATTRGSNQPQHF	TGTGCCACCACGAGGGGTAGCAATCAGCCCCAGCATTTT
.	TRBD1	TRBV6-5	TRBJ2-7	CASSILDRDAPEQYF	TGTGCCAGCAGTATTCTGGACAGGGACGCTCCCGAGCAGTACTTC
.	.	TRBV5-1	TRBJ1-5	CASSLGQSSNQPQHF	TGCGCCAGCAGCTTGGGGCAGAGTAGCAATCAGCCCCAGCATTTT
.	.	TRBV5-1	TRBJ2-1	CASSLGSSYNEQFF	TGCGCCAGCAGCTTGGGAAGCTCCTACAATGAGCAGTTCTTC
.	.	TRBV19	TRBJ1-5	CASSIGLRGSVVNQPQHF	TGTGCCAGTAGTATAGGGCTTCGGGGATCAGTGGTCAATCAGCCCCAGCATTTT
once	.	TRBV7-8	TRBJ2-7	CASSSVDSGNLNEQYF	TGTGCCAGCAGCTCAGTGGACAGTGGGAATCTAAACGAGCAGTACTTC
.	.	TRBV29-1	TRBJ1-3	CSAHNSTAGNTIYF	TGCAGCGCACACAACAGCACTGCTGGAAACACCATATATTTT
.	.	TRBV30	TRBJ2-5	CAWTRSETQYF	TGTGCCTGGACTCGGTCTGAGACCCAGTACTTC
.	.	TRBV18	TRBJ1-3	CASSPLGDGGNTIYF	TGTGCCAGCTCACCATTAGGGGATGGTGGAAACACCATATATTTT
.	.	TRBV5-1	TRBJ2-7	CASSLVPREIFAYEQYF	TGCGCCAGCAGCTTGGTCCCAAGGGAGATCTTCGCCTACGAGCAGTACTTC
.	.	TRBV5-1	TRBJ1-1	CASSPREGGVTEAFF	TGCGCCAGCAGCCCCCGGGAGGGGGGGGTCACTGAAGCTTTCTTT
.	.	TRBV10-1	TRBJ2-1	CASSPGIYNEQFF	TGCGCCAGCAGCCCGGGAATTTACAATGAGCAGTTCTTC
.	TRBD1	TRBV11-2	TRBJ1-5	CASSSGQYSNQPQHF	TGTGCCAGCAGCTCGGGACAGTATAGCAATCAGCCCCAGCATTTT
.	.	TRBV28	TRBJ2-5	CASSSGAGGQETQYF	TGTGCCAGCAGTTCGGGGGCCGGGGGACAAGAGACCCAGTACTTC
.	.	TRBV10-2	TRBJ2-7	CASSENVGSYEQYF	TGCGCCAGCAGTGAAAATGTTGGCTCCTACGAGCAGTACTTC
.	.	TRBV15	TRBJ2-3	CATSREGRGRGTDTQYF	TGTGCCACCAGCAGAGAGGGCAGGGGAAGGGGCACAGATACGCAGTATTTT
.	.	TRBV6-1	TRBJ1-5	CASVRERNQPQHF	TGTGCCAGCGTTAGAGAGAGGAATCAGCCCCAGCATTTT
.	.	TRBV7-7	TRBJ2-3	CASSSTGLSTDTQYF	TGTGCTAGCAGCAGCACCGGACTATCAACAGATACGCAGTATTTT
.	.	TRBV4-1	TRBJ1-4	CASRGGAVNEKLFF	TGCGCCAGCAGGGGTGGGGCCGTTAATGAAAAACTGTTTTTT
.	.	TRBV7-9	TRBJ1-4	CASSLWKGEELFF	TGTGCCAGCAGCTTATGGAAGGGCGAGGAACTGTTTTTT
.	TRBD1	TRBV5-6	TRBJ1-2	CASSPGSGGYGYTF	TGTGCCAGCAGCCCCGGCTCAGGGGGTTATGGCTACACCTTC
once	TRBD1	TRBV30	TRBJ2-2	CAGRTGNTGELFF	TGTGCCGGAAGGACAGGGAACACCGGGGAGCTGTTTTTT
.	.	TRBV30	TRBJ2-7	CAWSAPGPNYEQYF	TGTGCCTGGAGTGCACCCGGGCCAAACTACGAGCAGTACTTC
.	.	TRBV5-4	TRBJ2-3	CASSATGTDTQYF	TGTGCCAGCAGCGCAACAGGGACAGATACGCAGTATTTT
.	.	TRBV6-1	TRBJ2-4	CASSEGVAKNIQYF	TGTGCCAGCAGTGAGGGGGTTGCCAAAAACATTCAGTACTTC
.	TRBD1	TRBV30	TRBJ2-2	CAWTTTGGTGELFF	TGTGCCTGGACTACGACAGGGGGAACCGGGGAGCTGTTTTTT
.	TRBD1	TRBV19	TRBJ1-1	CASTGQLNTEAFF	TGTGCCAGCACGGGACAGTTGAACACTGAAGCTTTCTTT
.	TRBD2	TRBV19	TRBJ2-1	CASSILLAGGFNEQFF	TGTGCCAGTAGTATCCTACTAGCGGGAGGCTTCAATGAGCAGTTCTTC
.	TRBD1	TRBV29-1	TRBJ1-3	CSVGTVSSGNTIYF	TGCAGCGTCGGGACAGTCTCCTCTGGAAACACCATATATTTT
.	TRBD2	TRBV19	TRBJ2-7	CASSIDTSASSYEQYF	TGTGCCAGTAGTATAGATACTAGCGCCAGCTCCTACGAGCAGTACTTC
.	TRBD2	TRBV7-9	TRBJ2-1	CASSFGGLAGGRGEQFF	TGTGCCAGCAGCTTCGGGGGGCTAGCGGGAGGGCGAGGTGAGCAGTTCTTC
.	.	TRBV2	TRBJ2-4	CANREGGKNIQYF	TGTGCCAACAGGGAGGGAGGCAAAAACATTCAGTACTTC
.	TRBD1	TRBV2	TRBJ1-3	CASSPWTGGGNTIYF	TGTGCCAGCAGTCCTTGGACAGGGGGCGGAAACACCATATATTTT
once	.	TRBV2	TRBJ2-7	CASTEGAYEQYF	TGTGCCAGCACGGAGGGGGCCTACGAGCAGTACTTC
.	.	TRBV7-2	TRBJ2-7	CASSQWGAGGEQYF	TGTGCCAGCAGTCAATGGGGGGCTGGAGGCGAGCAGTACTTC
.	TRBD2	TRBV5-6	TRBJ2-1	CASSAGDPGKQFF	TGTGCCAGCAGCGCGGGGGACCCAGGAAAGCAGTTCTTC